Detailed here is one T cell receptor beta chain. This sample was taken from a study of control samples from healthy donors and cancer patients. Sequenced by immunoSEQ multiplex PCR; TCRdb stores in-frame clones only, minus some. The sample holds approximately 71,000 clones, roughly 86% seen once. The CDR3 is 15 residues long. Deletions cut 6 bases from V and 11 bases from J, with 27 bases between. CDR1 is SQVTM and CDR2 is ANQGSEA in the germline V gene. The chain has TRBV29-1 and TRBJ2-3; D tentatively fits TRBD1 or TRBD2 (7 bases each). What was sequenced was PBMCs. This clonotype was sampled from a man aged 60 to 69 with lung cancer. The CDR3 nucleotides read TGCAGCGTGGGGGGGGTCGGCGGACAGGATTCTAGGCAGTATTTT. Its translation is CSVGGVGGQDSRQYF.